This TCR beta chain emerged from a study of blood T cell repertoires in COVID-19. Across the whole study: The study drew acute and convalescent COVID-19 samples from the United States, Italy and Spain. Nucleic acid was either cDNA or gDNA, and it came from T cells, B-cell-depleted T cells, or PBMCs.

Only in-frame clones appear in the TCRdb table, and some are missing; sequencing was by immunoSEQ multiplex PCR. The sample has about 160,000 clones, 70% to 80% seen once; the top ten hold 8% to 8.5%. This clone was seen only once. The CDR3 runs to 17 residues. V lost 0 bases to trimming and J lost 7 bases; unmatched junction nucleotides: 12. Germline CDR1 and CDR2: MNHEY and SVGEGT. While infection was still active, Seattle patients were enrolled and then followed longitudinally. The sequenced sample was peripheral blood. This TCR was sampled from a woman aged 55 to 70 with COVID-19, enrolled during active disease. This chain uses TRBV6-2 or TRBV6-3 with TRBJ2-7, with 10 bases aligning to TRBD2. The CDR3 region is CASSYSYLAGDMREQYF. CDR3 DNA: TGTGCCAGCAGTTACTCGTACCTAGCGGGAGATATGAGGGAGCAGTACTTC.